This record covers a single TCR beta chain. The antigen this receptor binds is unknown. Per-base quality was not reported, and no clone a single base away is much larger than it. TCRbeta CDR3 regions were amplified from genomic DNA using the immunoSEQ Assay, a bias-controlled multiplex PCR. In the source study's methods: The number of nucleated cells in each sample was estimated from the amplification of reference gene primers within the assay. To quantify the absolute abundance of each unique TCRbeta CDR3 rearrangement, sequence reads were collapsed and filtered. Productive Simpson clonality was computed per sample as the square root of Simpson's diversity index over productive rearrangements. The source is immuneACCESS, and TCRdb retained only in-frame sequences with V and J called. Part of the clones is not carried over; for the studies checked, unresolved V genes explain less than half of this, and the remainder is unexplained. V, J and clone size reflect that table, while D and trimming were determined from the DNA. In this sample the table shows about 59,000 clones, approximately 80% of which occur a single time. The top ten hold 7.2% of the sample.

The data originate from a study of blood T cell repertoires in COVID-19 (dated by TCRdb to 2020 to 2022). At the level of the whole study: Samples covering the acute and convalescent phases of COVID-19 were provided by collaborators in the United States, Italy and Spain. The material from the prospective study consisted of cDNA or gDNA derived from T cells, B-cell-depleted T cells, or PBMCs. Subjects who had been exposed to COVID-19, were actively infected with it, or had recovered from it provided the deeply sampled blood TCRbeta repertoires that made up the dataset. The repertoires were released in a freely available public database meant as a resource for research on the immune response to SARS-CoV-2. The samples were drawn from two sources: the first 160 participants of the ongoing ImmuneRACE study, and about 1,300 subjects contributed by 6 global collaborators. A de-identified subject ID, COVID-19 status, age in years and sex were almost always included in the sample metadata. Where available, HLA class I and class II types were obtained from metadata supplied by the sample provider rather than from assay-based typing.

Each collaborating institution followed its own protocols to collect whole blood in K2EDTA tubes. For TCRbeta analysis, collaborators shipped samples in one of three forms: frozen whole blood, isolated PBMCs, or DNA extracted from either of those sample types. The full study reports these points: The quantity of clinical and demographic metadata differed by source and by participant and was supplied without curation.

Reading from cysteine to phenylalanine, the CDR3 counts 14 amino acids. The CDR3 DNA has 42 bases and is translated from base 1. CDR1 and CDR2 were assigned from the germline V gene (reference sequence) as SGHAT and FQDESV. The V and J ends are trimmed by 3 bases and 0 bases, leaving 6 bases between them. This sequence uses TRBV11-1 and TRBJ2-1; the D gene identity is not certain. Sequencing used peripheral blood. This TCR derives from a man in his sixties with acute or convalescent COVID-19. Here the CDR3 is given as CASSFDSSYNEQFF. The nucleotides read TGTGCCAGCAGCTTCGATAGCTCCTACAATGAGCAGTTCTTC. The full variable domain, completed from the reference TRBV11-1 and TRBJ2-1 proteins outside the CDR3, reads EAEVAQSPRYKITEKSQAVAFWCDPISGHATLYWYRQILGQGPELLVQFQDESVVDDSQLPKDRFSAERLKGVDSTLKIQPAELGDSAMYLCASSFDSSYNEQFFGPGTRLTVL.